The 20 T cell receptor beta chains below were found in one sample sequenced in a study of T cell responses to AZD1222 COVID-19 vaccine. Data came from immunoSEQ multiplex PCR; TCRdb stores just in-frame clones and leaves some out. The sample includes more than 140,000 clones, roughly 88% of them seen just once. Sample: peripheral blood, taken on day 0 of AZD1222 vaccination. Receptors originate from an adult in good health.

V usage is TRBV7-8 and J usage is TRBJ1-4; tentatively, D is TRBD1 (5 bases). Looked up from germline, CDR1 is SGHVS and CDR2 is FQNEAQ. The CDR3 runs to 16 residues. Between the trimmed V and J ends, which lost 4 bases and 5 bases, there was a span of 17 bases. This chain's CDR3 is CASSSLLDNGNEKLFF. CDR3 sequence (DNA): TGTGCCAGCAGCTCATTGTTGGACAATGGGAATGAAAAACTGTTTTTT.

The chain uses TRBV7-2 and TRBJ1-3; D gene ambiguous. The CDR3 runs 16 residues. Between the trimmed V and J ends, which lost 1 base and 2 bases, there was a span of 12 bases. The germline V gene encodes CDR1 SGHTA and CDR2 FQGNSA. The CDR3 coding sequence is TGTGCCAGCAGCTTAGTTGGCAGCTTAACTGGAAACACCATATATTTT. As protein: CASSLVGSLTGNTIYF. Full variable domain (outside the CDR3, taken from reference TRBV7-2 and TRBJ1-3): GAGVSQSPSNKVTEKGKDVELRCDPISGHTALYWYRQSLGQGLEFLIYFQGNSAPDKSGLPSDRFSAERTGGSVSTLTIQRTQQEDSAVYLCASSLVGSLTGNTIYFGEGSWLTVV.

The gene calls are TRBV7-2 and TRBJ1-5; possibly TRBD1 for D (6 bases). The CDR3 is 14 amino acids. V lost 2 bases and J 7 bases, leaving 12 bases between the germline ends. The germline V gene encodes CDR1 SGHTA and CDR2 FQGNSA. In DNA form, the CDR3 reads TGTGCCAGCAGCTTAACAGGGAACGGGCAGCCCCAGCATTTT. This gives the protein CASSLTGNGQPQHF.

This clone was seen a single time. The J gene is TRBJ2-7, the V gene TRBV3-1 (or the pseudogene TRBV3-2), with unresolved D. The V end was cut by 2 bases, the J end by 0 bases, with 11 bases between. Germline V gene sequence: CDR1 LGHDT, CDR2 YNNKEL (reference sequence). This CDR3 has 15 residues. The CDR3 region is CASSQIRLSSYEQYF. Written as DNA, the CDR3 is TGTGCCAGCAGCCAAATCAGGCTTAGCTCCTACGAGCAGTACTTC.

V usage is TRBV2 and J usage is TRBJ1-2; TRBD1 is a possible D gene (5 bases). CDR1 SNHLY and CDR2 FYNNEI come from the germline V gene. V shed 0 bases and J shed 7 bases, with 15 bases lying between them. The CDR3 consists of 15 residues. CDR3 in amino acids: CASSEALQEYVGYTF. CDR3 DNA: TGTGCCAGCAGTGAAGCCCTACAGGAATACGTTGGCTACACCTTC.

The chain has TRBV28 and TRBJ1-3, with D possibly matching TRBD1 (6 bases). CDR1 is MDHEN, CDR2 SYDVKM, per germline. The CDR3 loop spans 14 amino acids. With 2 bases removed from V and 3 bases from J, the gap between germline ends came to 8 bases. CDR3 DNA: TGTGCCAGCAGTTTACAGGGACATGGAAACACCATATATTTT. Protein product: CASSLQGHGNTIYF.

The V and J genes are TRBV3-1 (or the pseudogene TRBV3-2) and TRBJ1-2, with D unresolved. Germline lookup yields CDR1 LGHDT and CDR2 YNNKEL (reference sequence). The V and J ends lost 6 bases and 1 base respectively, with 12 bases between them. CDR3 length: 14 amino acids. The CDR3: CASSPTVLNYGYTF. CDR3 bases: TGTGCCAGCAGTCCGACCGTTCTTAACTATGGCTACACCTTC.

The chain has TRBV11-3 and TRBJ2-5; possible D gene TRBD1, 6 bases. V was pared by 5 bases and J by 4 bases, with 23 bases between. This CDR3 has 17 residues. CDR1 and CDR2 from the germline V gene are SGHNT and YENEEA. In DNA form, the CDR3 reads TGTGCCAGCAGCCGAAGGGGGAAGGGGCCCCGGCCAGAGACCCAGTACTTC. It is translated as CASSRRGKGPRPETQYF. Combining the CDR3 with reference TRBV11-3 and TRBJ2-5 gives the whole variable domain EAGVVQSPRYKIIEKKQPVAFWCNPISGHNTLYWYLQNLGQGPELLIRYENEEAVDDSQLPKDRFSAERLKGVDSTLKIQPAELGDSAVYLCASSRRGKGPRPETQYFGPGTRLLVL.

The V call is TRBV5-4, the J call TRBJ2-5; perhaps TRBD2 as D (5 bases). Germline CDR1 is SGHNT and CDR2 is YYREEE (reference sequence). CDR3 size: 17 residues. The V end lost 2 bases, the J end lost 0 bases, and 17 bases lay between the germline ends. In DNA form, the CDR3 reads TGTGCCAGCAGCTTTCTACTGAGCGGCTCGTACCAAGAGACCCAGTACTTC. It is translated as CASSFLLSGSYQETQYF.

This clone showed up just once. The chain employs TRBV19 and TRBJ2-6, with D possibly matching TRBD1 (7 bases). Trimming removed 5 bases at V and 1 base at J, with 21 bases between. This CDR3 is built from 19 residues. CDR1 is LNHDA and CDR2 is SQIVND in the germline V gene (reference sequence). Written as DNA, the CDR3 is TGTGCCAGTAGTCGGGGGCGGACAGGTCCCCCATCTGGGGCCAACGTCCTGACTTTC. Encoded protein: CASSRGRTGPPSGANVLTF.

V and J are TRBV7-9 and TRBJ1-6; 9 nucleotides match TRBD1. The germline V gene has CDR1 SEHNR and CDR2 FQNEAQ (reference sequence). After removal of 5 bases from V and 6 bases from J, the junction contained 5 bases not matched to a gene. This CDR3 comprises 15 residues. The DNA for the CDR3 is TGTGCCAGCAGCCGTACAGGGGGCTTTAATTCACCCCTCCACTTT. Translated, it gives CASSRTGGFNSPLHF. Using reference TRBV7-9 and TRBJ1-6 for the parts outside the CDR3, the full variable domain is DTGVSQNPRHKITKRGQNVTFRCDPISEHNRLYWYRQTLGQGPEFLTYFQNEAQLEKSRLLSDRFSAERPKGSFSTLEIQRTEQGDSAMYLCASSRTGGFNSPLHFGNGTRLTVT.

The count of this clone is one. V usage is TRBV6-2 or TRBV6-3 and J usage is TRBJ2-1; D may match TRBD1 or TRBD2 (5 bases each). V was clipped by 4 bases and J by 1 base, with 17 bases between them. The CDR3 is made up of 17 amino acids. Germline V gene sequence: CDR1 MNHEY, CDR2 SVGEGT. The CDR3 sequence is CASSSLLGVRSYNEQFF. Here the CDR3 DNA reads TGTGCCAGCAGTTCTCTGTTGGGGGTTCGATCCTACAATGAGCAGTTCTTC.

The chain carries TRBV5-1 and TRBJ2-2, with D perhaps matching TRBD2 (6 bases). The CDR3 totals 14 residues. The V end was cut by 5 bases, the J end by 2 bases, with 10 bases between. Germline lookup yields CDR1 SGHRS and CDR2 YFSETQ. CDR3: CASRRDSNTGELFF. In nucleotides, the CDR3 is TGCGCCAGCAGACGGGACTCTAACACCGGGGAGCTGTTTTTT.

V gene TRBV7-2 combines with J gene TRBJ2-7, with TRBD2 matching 8 bases. Germline-derived CDR1 and CDR2 are SGHTA and FQGNSA. The CDR3 is made up of 15 amino acids. J lost 2 bases, V lost 7 bases, and 10 bases had no gene match. The CDR3 nucleotides read TGTGCCAGCACCCCCTTTGGCGGGGGGACCTACGAGCAGTACTTC. It yields the protein CASTPFGGGTYEQYF.

This clone was counted once. The CDR3 DNA follows: TGTGCCAGCAGCTTAGAGGGAGGAAGGGGGAACACCGGGGAGCTGTTTTTT. Protein: CASSLEGGRGNTGELFF. The J gene is TRBJ2-2, the V gene TRBV11-2, with D possibly TRBD2 on 6 matching bases. V was pared by 0 bases and J by 1 base, with 12 bases between. This CDR3 comprises 17 residues. The germline V gene has CDR1 SGHAT and CDR2 FQNNGV.

The V and J genes are TRBV12-3 or TRBV12-4 and TRBJ1-1; D not certain. The CDR3 sequence is 13 residues long. V was clipped by 3 bases and J by 4 bases, with 9 bases between them. The CDR3 DNA is TGTGCCAGCAGTTTCGGGCAGTCCACTGAAGCTTTCTTT. Its protein product is CASSFGQSTEAFF.

V is TRBV7-8 and J is TRBJ2-7, with 7 positions matching TRBD1. Unmatched junction bases numbered 12, after V lost 5 bases and J lost 5 bases. CDR1 is SGHVS, CDR2 FQNEAQ, per germline. CDR3 length equals 15 residues. In nucleotides, the CDR3 is TGTGCCAGCAGCCCCATTCCGGGACAGTCCAACGAGCAGTACTTC. It specifies CASSPIPGQSNEQYF.

V gene TRBV6-2 or TRBV6-3 combines with J gene TRBJ1-5; TRBD1 agrees at 9 bases. J lost 7 bases, V lost 5 bases, and 3 bases had no gene match. From germline, CDR1 is MNHEY and CDR2 SVGEGT. This CDR3 region has 13 residues. The CDR3 loop reads CASSGQGPQPQHF. In DNA form, the CDR3 reads TGTGCCAGCAGTGGACAGGGGCCCCAGCCCCAGCATTTT.

This clone came up once. V usage is TRBV2 and J usage is TRBJ1-6; 9 nucleotides match TRBD1. Unmatched junction bases numbered 9, after V lost 5 bases and J lost 7 bases. From germline, CDR1 is SNHLY and CDR2 FYNNEI. The CDR3 covers 16 residues. The CDR3 loop is CASSPALQGANSPLHF. The CDR3 DNA sequence: TGTGCCAGCAGTCCGGCATTACAGGGGGCGAATTCACCCCTCCACTTT.

The rearrangement uses TRBV2 and TRBJ2-7; D may be TRBD2 (6 bases). The CDR3 spans 13 residues. The V and J ends lost 6 bases and 4 bases respectively, with 13 bases between them. Germline V gene data show CDR1 as SNHLY and CDR2 as FYNNEI. CDR3 coding DNA: TGTGCCAGCAGCCGGGAGCGACAGTACGAGCAGTACTTC. Its protein product is CASSRERQYEQYF.